Below, 25 T cell receptor beta chains from the same sample are listed, as sequenced in a study of T cells in Graves' hyperthyroidism and ophthalmopathy (dated by TCRdb to about 2019). Library generation was performed with multiplex PCR. Sequencer: Illumina HiSeq 2000. Amplification of TCR beta CDR3 regions was carried out from RNA transcripts. A first-round RT-PCR of the TCR CDR3 used the HTBI primer set with the Qiagen OneStep RT-PCR kit. Through fastp at Q25 and MiXCR, TCRdb rebuilt clones from the public reads, retaining in-frame beta chains. Identical CDR3 protein sequences are pooled into one entry, listed with their most common genes and DNA. Present in this sample are around 700,000 distinct CDR3 sequences, around 20% of which were seen just once. The ten top clones hold around 17% of the sample. The source material was blood. The source of these receptors is a woman between 50 and 59 years old with Graves' hyperthyroidism that later progressed to Graves' ophthalmopathy.

This clonotype has only a few counts. V usage is TRBV4-1 and J usage is TRBJ1-6; D remains unclear. V lost 8 bases to trimming and J lost 12 bases, with 14 bases between them. Germline lookup yields CDR1 MGHRA and CDR2 YSYEKL. This CDR3 contains 12 residues. The CDR3 reads CASSTWEGPLHF. In DNA, the CDR3 is TGCGCCAGCTCCACCTGGGAGGGACCCCTCCACTTT.

Many counts were recorded for this clonotype. The chain couples TRBV12-3 or TRBV12-4 to TRBJ2-2; possibly TRBD1 for D (6 bases). The CDR3 is made up of 13 amino acids. The CDR3 region is CGSNQGQGGELFF. As DNA, the CDR3 is TGTGGCTCTAATCAGGGGCAGGGTGGGGAGCTGTTTTTT.

This clonotype has only one observation. One junction end disagrees with the germline gene, perhaps due to a read error. The V gene is TRBV7-8, the J gene TRBJ2-1; D is unclear. This CDR3 comprises 13 residues. Germline CDR1 SGHVS, CDR2 FQNEAQ. In nucleotides, the CDR3 is TGTGCCAGCAGCTTAGCGATGGCTTCTGAGCAGCTCTTC. Protein sequence: CASSLAMASEQLF.

The chain links TRBV6-6 to TRBJ1-2; 8 bases agree with TRBD1. Germline CDR1 is MNHNY and CDR2 is SVGAGI (reference sequence). Trimming at V came to 0 bases and at J to 4 bases, leaving 4 bases not matched to a gene. CDR3 length equals 15 residues. This CDR3 reads CASSYSDRVIYGYTF. CDR3 in DNA: TGTGCCAGCAGTTACTCGGACAGGGTGATCTATGGCTACACCTTC.

This chain connects TRBV29-1 to TRBJ2-2; 9 bases line up with TRBD1. Per the germline V gene, CDR1 is SQVTM and CDR2 is ANQGSEA. The CDR3 is 11 amino acids. Losses at the gene ends were 7 bases for V and 6 bases for J; bases not matched to a gene: 0. The CDR3 is CSGTGAGELFF. The DNA of the CDR3 is TGCAGCGGGACAGGGGCCGGGGAGCTGTTTTTT.

The rearrangement joins TRBV4-1 to TRBJ2-7; D could derive from TRBD1 or TRBD2 (5 bases each). Trimming shortened V by 4 bases and J by 4 bases, and 14 bases separated the two germline ends. The CDR3 extends over 14 amino acids. CDR1 and CDR2 (germline): MGHRA, YSYEKL. Here the CDR3 DNA reads TGCGCCAGCAGCCTAACATTAGGGGAGTACGAGCAGTACTTC. As protein: CASSLTLGEYEQYF.

This clonotype has a handful of counts. This chain links TRBV15 with TRBJ2-5, with TRBD1 matching 7 bases. Germline-derived CDR1 and CDR2 are LNHNV and YYDKDF (reference sequence). V was pared by 5 bases and J by 1 base, with 1 base of the junction left unmatched. This CDR3 is 13 amino acids long. The DNA of the CDR3 is TGTGCCACCAGCTGGGACAGCCAAGAGACCCAGTACTTC. Encoded protein: CATSWDSQETQYF. Full variable domain (rest looked up from reference TRBV15 and TRBJ2-5): DAMVIQNPRYQVTQFGKPVTLSCSQTLNHNVMYWYQQKSSQAPKLLFHYYDKDFNNEADTPDNFQSRRPNTSFCFLDIRSPGLGDTAMYLCATSWDSQETQYFGPGTRLLVL.

This clonotype was counted many times. This chain connects TRBV2 to TRBJ1-5; TRBD1 matches at 8 bases. From germline, CDR1 is SNHLY and CDR2 FYNNEI. This CDR3 contains 14 residues. Unmatched junction bases numbered 6, after V lost 7 bases and J lost 4 bases. CDR3 residues: CASNDRGQNQPQHF. The CDR3 DNA is TGTGCCAGCAATGACAGGGGTCAGAATCAGCCCCAGCATTTT. The variable domain in full, with the rest retrieved from reference TRBV2 and TRBJ1-5, is EPEVTQTPSHQVTQMGQEVILRCVPISNHLYFYWYRQILGQKVEFLVSFYNNEISEKSEIFDDQFSVERPDGSNFTLKIRSTKLEDSAMYFCASNDRGQNQPQHFGDGTRLSIL.

Of note for this clonotype: A clone one base away is much larger, so this may be a read error. V and J are TRBV20-1 and TRBJ2-3; D ambiguous. The V and J ends lost 4 bases and 8 bases respectively, with 16 bases between them. The CDR3 consists of 13 residues. Germline V gene lookup returns CDR1 DFQATT and CDR2 SNEGSKA (reference sequence). CDR3 amino acids: CSATVQYPGTQYF. CDR3 DNA sequence: TGCAGTGCTACTGTACAGTATCCCGGTACGCAGTATTTT.

The chain recombines TRBV3-1 with TRBJ1-5; D remains ambiguous. CDR1 is LGHDT, CDR2 YNNKEL, per germline (reference sequence). With 1 base removed from V and 0 bases from J, the gap between germline ends came to 10 bases. This CDR3 contains 16 residues. CDR3: CASSQGVVYSNQPQHF. The CDR3 DNA is TGTGCCAGCAGCCAAGGAGTGGTGTATAGCAATCAGCCCCAGCATTTT.

This clonotype was counted ten times or more. The rearrangement uses TRBV6-2 or TRBV6-3 and TRBJ1-1; D might be TRBD1 (5 bases). This CDR3 has 14 amino acids. Germline V gives CDR1 MNHEY, CDR2 SVGEGT. V was pared by 10 bases and J by 0 bases, with 15 bases between. The CDR3 DNA is TGTGCCATCCTATCGGGGGAAATGAACACTGAAGCTTTCTTT. Translated, it gives CAILSGEMNTEAFF.

This clonotype was seen ten or more times. This sequence joins TRBV7-9 and TRBJ1-1; tentatively, D is TRBD1 (6 bases). V was clipped by 1 base and J by 6 bases, with 18 bases between them. This CDR3 has 16 residues. Germline V gene sequence: CDR1 SEHNR, CDR2 FQNEAQ (reference sequence). In DNA, the CDR3 is TGTGCCAGCAGCTTAGTCGCAGGGGATGGCCGGGCTGAAGCTTTCTTT. This codes for CASSLVAGDGRAEAFF.

The gene calls are TRBV2 and TRBJ2-7; 9 bases are a match to TRBD2. Unmatched junction bases numbered 5, after V lost 8 bases and J lost 0 bases. The length of the CDR3 is 14 residues. Germline CDR1 and CDR2: SNHLY and FYNNEI. CDR3 residues: CASGGGDNSYEQYF. CDR3 in DNA: TGTGCCAGCGGCGGGGGGGACAACTCCTACGAGCAGTACTTC.

This chain connects TRBV9 to TRBJ1-1; 7 bases map to TRBD1. Trimming cost V 3 bases and J 5 bases; bases outside gene matches: 7. Germline V gene data show CDR1 as SGDLS and CDR2 as YYNGEE. This CDR3 is built from 14 residues. The CDR3, as DNA: TGTGCCAGCAGCGCCCAGGGGGAACGGACTGAAGCTTTCTTT. Translated, it gives CASSAQGERTEAFF.

This clonotype was detected many times. CDR3 DNA sequence: TGTGCCAGCTCACCACTTGAGACTAGCGGCCCTTACAATGAGCAGTTCTTC. As protein: CASSPLETSGPYNEQFF. This chain joins TRBV18 and TRBJ2-1; 9 bases align to TRBD2. Germline-derived CDR1 and CDR2 are KGHSH and LQKENI. The CDR3 consists of 17 residues. V gave up 1 base and J gave up 4 bases; unmatched junction bases: 8.

The chain is built from TRBV5-1 and TRBJ1-6, with TRBD1 matching 7 bases. Germline CDR1 is SGHRS and CDR2 is YFSETQ. V shed 4 bases and J 10 bases; nucleotides not matched to a gene: 14. The CDR3 runs 16 residues. CDR3 bases: TGCGCCAGCAGCCCTTCCTTAACAGGGGTGGTGTCACCCCTCCACTTT. It codes for CASSPSLTGVVSPLHF.

This sequence joins TRBV7-9 and TRBJ2-5, with 14 bases identical to TRBD2. The CDR3 runs to 18 residues. V shed 7 bases and J 3 bases; nucleotides not matched to a gene: 13. CDR1 SEHNR and CDR2 FQNEAQ come from the germline V gene (reference sequence). The chain's CDR3 is CASTLTGTSGGDEETQYF. The CDR3 bases are TGTGCCAGCACACTTACCGGGACTAGCGGGGGAGACGAAGAGACCCAGTACTTC.

This chain joins TRBV7-6 and TRBJ1-4; 8 bases line up with TRBD1. Trimming at V came to 4 bases and at J to 7 bases, leaving 8 bases not matched to a gene. Germline V gene lookup returns CDR1 SGHVS and CDR2 FNYEAQ. The CDR3 is 15 residues long. The CDR3 sequence is CASSYSDRGGEKLFF. In DNA form, the CDR3 reads TGTGCCAGCAGCTATTCCGACAGGGGTGGTGAAAAACTGTTTTTT.

The rearrangement links TRBV6-1 to TRBJ1-2; D may be TRBD1 (6 bases). The germline gives CDR1 MNHNS, CDR2 SASEGT. The CDR3 extends over 15 amino acids. Between the trimmed V and J ends, which lost 6 bases and 6 bases, there was a span of 20 bases. The CDR3 loop reads CASSRAPGQEDGYTF. CDR3 in DNA: TGTGCCAGCAGCCGTGCCCCGGGACAAGAAGATGGCTACACCTTC.

V usage is TRBV20-1 and J usage is TRBJ2-1; D perhaps matches TRBD1 (5 bases). From germline, CDR1 is DFQATT and CDR2 SNEGSKA (reference sequence). There are 14 residues in the CDR3. Trimming pared 3 bases from V and 4 bases from J, leaving 13 bases between. This CDR3 reads CSASPQGGYNEQFF. The CDR3 nucleotides read TGCAGTGCTAGTCCCCAGGGTGGGTACAATGAGCAGTTCTTC.

This clonotype was detected ten times or more. The chain has TRBV11-2 and TRBJ1-2; 8 nucleotides agree with TRBD1. Per germline, CDR1 SGHAT and CDR2 FQNNGV. The J segment lost 8 bases and the V segment lost 4 bases, leaving 9 bases of the junction unmatched. This CDR3 comprises 14 residues. CDR3 DNA: TGTGCCAGCAGCTCAATTACAGGGACAGGCGGCTACACCTTC. It codes for CASSSITGTGGYTF.

The rearrangement uses TRBV7-2 and TRBJ2-1; a possible D gene is TRBD1 (6 bases). V lost 5 bases to trimming and J lost 11 bases, with 16 bases between them. The CDR3 runs to 13 residues. CDR1 and CDR2 from the germline V gene are SGHTA and FQGNSA. CDR3 amino acids: CASSLARGDKQFF. The CDR3 coding sequence is TGTGCCAGCAGCCTTGCCAGGGGCGATAAGCAGTTCTTC.

The sample holds many counts of this clonotype. The V gene is TRBV29-1, the J gene TRBJ2-1; 10 bases map to TRBD2. This CDR3 is 14 amino acids long. Germline V gives CDR1 SQVTM, CDR2 ANQGSEA. V trimming: 6 bases; J trimming: 4 bases; junction bases outside the gene matches: 6. Written as DNA, the CDR3 is TGCAGCGTAACGACTAGCGGGTCTTACAATGAGCAGTTCTTC. It yields the protein CSVTTSGSYNEQFF.

This clonotype was picked up many times. The chain couples TRBV12-3 or TRBV12-4 to TRBJ2-7, with TRBD2 identical over 10 bases. The CDR3 has 17 amino acids. With 8 bases clipped from V and 1 base from J, the junction kept 14 bases outside the gene matches. CDR3 in amino acids: CASGGGLAPGRSYEQYF. The CDR3 DNA reads TGTGCCAGCGGCGGGGGACTAGCGCCGGGGAGGTCCTACGAGCAGTACTTC.

This chain links TRBV6-2 or TRBV6-3 with TRBJ2-7; D may correspond to TRBD1 or TRBD2 (6 bases each). Trimming pared 2 bases from V and 6 bases from J, leaving 11 bases between. This CDR3 contains 13 residues. Germline V gene lookup returns CDR1 MNHEY and CDR2 SVGEGT. CDR3 sequence: CASSYGGTSEQYF. In nucleotides, the CDR3 is TGTGCCAGCAGTTACGGGGGGACATCCGAGCAGTACTTC.